These T cell receptor beta chains were read from a single sample in a study of Tregs in tolerant kidney transplant recipients. Using immunoSEQ multiplex PCR, the repertoire was profiled, and TCRdb retains in-frame clones only, with some absent. Of 90,000 to 130,000 clones in the sample, roughly 89% were seen once. Sequenced here: CD4+ T cells from blood, sampled before the transplant. The receptors originated from a human donor who received a combined kidney and bone marrow transplant. Both conserved end residues are trimmed from each CDR3.

cdr3_aa j_call v_call
ASSLDRVGEAF TRBJ1-1 TRBV2
ASSLGLAGVNEQF TRBJ2-1 TRBV11-2
ASSIGGRPQY TRBJ2-5 TRBV19
ASRNREGTGELF TRBJ2-2 TRBV6-4
ASSPRTSGGRTDTQY TRBJ2-3 TRBV7-2
ASQGGRAYNEQF TRBJ2-1 TRBV19
ASKGRRERNTDTQY TRBJ2-3 TRBV28
ASSLEQFNYGYT TRBJ1-2 TRBV11-2
ASSEYGQVSGANVLT TRBJ2-6 TRBV27
ASSTNRAGTEAF TRBJ1-1 TRBV10-2
ASSLEFRGLVNLQPLH TRBJ1-6 TRBV7-2